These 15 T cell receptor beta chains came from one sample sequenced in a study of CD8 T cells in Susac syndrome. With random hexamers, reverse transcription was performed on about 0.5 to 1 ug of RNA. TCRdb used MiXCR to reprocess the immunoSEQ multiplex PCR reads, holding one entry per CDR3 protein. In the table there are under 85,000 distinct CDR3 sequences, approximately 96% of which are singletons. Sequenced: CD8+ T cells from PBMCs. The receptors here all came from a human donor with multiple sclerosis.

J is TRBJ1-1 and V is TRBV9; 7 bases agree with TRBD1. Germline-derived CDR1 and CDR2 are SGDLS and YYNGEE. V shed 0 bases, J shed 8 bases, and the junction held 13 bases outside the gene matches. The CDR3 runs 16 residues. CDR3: CASSVGGDRDPTEAFF. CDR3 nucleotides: TGTGCCAGCAGCGTAGGTGGAGACAGGGACCCAACGGAAGCTTTCTTT. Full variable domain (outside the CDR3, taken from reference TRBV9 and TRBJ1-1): DSGVTQTPKHLITATGQRVTLRCSPRSGDLSVYWYQQSLDQGLQFLIQYYNGEERAKGNILERFSAQQFPDLHSELNLSSLELGDSALYFCASSVGGDRDPTEAFFGQGTRLTVV.

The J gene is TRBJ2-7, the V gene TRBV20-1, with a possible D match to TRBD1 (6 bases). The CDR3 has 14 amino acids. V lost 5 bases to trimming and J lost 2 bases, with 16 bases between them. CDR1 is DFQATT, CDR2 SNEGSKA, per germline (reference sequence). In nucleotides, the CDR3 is TGCAGTGCTGTAGGGCAGGGGAGCGCCTACGAGCAGTACTTC. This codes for CSAVGQGSAYEQYF.

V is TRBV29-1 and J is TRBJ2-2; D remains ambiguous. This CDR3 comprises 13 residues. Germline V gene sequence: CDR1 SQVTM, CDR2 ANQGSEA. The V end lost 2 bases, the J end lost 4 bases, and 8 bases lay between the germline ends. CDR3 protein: CSVEKGSTGELFF. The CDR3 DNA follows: TGCAGCGTTGAAAAGGGCTCCACCGGGGAGCTGTTTTTT.

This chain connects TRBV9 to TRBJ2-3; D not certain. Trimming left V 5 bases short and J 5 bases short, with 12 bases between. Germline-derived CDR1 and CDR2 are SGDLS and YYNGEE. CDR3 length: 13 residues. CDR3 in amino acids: CASSPSYLDTQYF. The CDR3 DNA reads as TGTGCCAGCAGTCCATCTTACTTAGATACGCAGTATTTT.

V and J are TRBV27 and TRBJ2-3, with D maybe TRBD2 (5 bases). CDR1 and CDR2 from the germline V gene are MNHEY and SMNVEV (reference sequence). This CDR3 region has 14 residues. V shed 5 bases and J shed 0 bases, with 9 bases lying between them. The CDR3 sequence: CASSPGGSTDTQYF. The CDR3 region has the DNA TGTGCCAGCAGTCCTGGAGGTAGCACAGATACGCAGTATTTT.

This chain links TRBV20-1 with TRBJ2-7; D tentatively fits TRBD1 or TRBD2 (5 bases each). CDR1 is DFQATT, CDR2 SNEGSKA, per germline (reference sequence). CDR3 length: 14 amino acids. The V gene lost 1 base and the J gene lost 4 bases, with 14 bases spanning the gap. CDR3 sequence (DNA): TGCAGTGCTAGAGCCCGTGAGGGGCAATACGAGCAGTACTTC. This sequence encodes CSARAREGQYEQYF.

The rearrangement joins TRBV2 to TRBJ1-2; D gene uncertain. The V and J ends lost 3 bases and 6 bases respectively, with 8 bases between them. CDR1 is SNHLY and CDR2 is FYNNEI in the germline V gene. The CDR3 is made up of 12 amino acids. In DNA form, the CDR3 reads TGTGCCAGCAGTGAGGGCCATAATGGCTACACCTTC. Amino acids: CASSEGHNGYTF.

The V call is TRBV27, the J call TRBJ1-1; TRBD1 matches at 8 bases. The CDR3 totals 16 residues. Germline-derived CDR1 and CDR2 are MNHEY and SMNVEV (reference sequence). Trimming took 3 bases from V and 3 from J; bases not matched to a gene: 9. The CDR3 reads CASSFQGAEWDTEAFF. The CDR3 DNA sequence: TGTGCCAGCAGTTTTCAGGGGGCCGAGTGGGACACTGAAGCTTTCTTT.

CDR3 sequence: CASSELGQGGYNEQFF. CDR3 DNA sequence: TGTGCCAGCAGTGAACTCGGGCAGGGGGGATATAATGAGCAGTTCTTC. The chain combines TRBV2 with TRBJ2-1, with a tentative D call TRBD1 (7 bases). Trimming removed 2 bases from V and 7 bases from J, with 18 bases in between. Germline V gene lookup returns CDR1 SNHLY and CDR2 FYNNEI. This CDR3 has 16 residues.

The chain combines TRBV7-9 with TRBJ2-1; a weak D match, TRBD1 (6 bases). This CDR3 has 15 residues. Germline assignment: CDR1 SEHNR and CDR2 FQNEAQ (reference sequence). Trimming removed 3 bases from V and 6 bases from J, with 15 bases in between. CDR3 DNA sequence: TGTGCCAGCAGCTTCACAGGGTTTGAGGGCAATGAGCAGTTCTTC. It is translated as CASSFTGFEGNEQFF.

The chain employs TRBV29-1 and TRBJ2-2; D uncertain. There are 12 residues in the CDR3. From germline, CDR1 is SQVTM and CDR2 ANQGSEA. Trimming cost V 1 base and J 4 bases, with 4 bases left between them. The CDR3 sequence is CSVEGSTGELFF. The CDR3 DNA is TGCAGCGTTGAAGGGTCCACCGGGGAGCTGTTTTTT.

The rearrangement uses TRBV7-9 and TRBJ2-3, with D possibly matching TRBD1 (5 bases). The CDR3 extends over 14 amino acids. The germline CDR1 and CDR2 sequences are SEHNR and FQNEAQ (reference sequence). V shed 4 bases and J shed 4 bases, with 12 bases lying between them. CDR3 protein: CASSSRQMADTQYF. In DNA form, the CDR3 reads TGTGCCAGCAGCTCCCGACAGATGGCAGATACGCAGTATTTT.

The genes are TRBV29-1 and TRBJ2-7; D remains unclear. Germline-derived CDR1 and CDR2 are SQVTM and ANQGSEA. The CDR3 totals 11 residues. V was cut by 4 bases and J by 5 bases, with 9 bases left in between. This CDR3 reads CSVGLGNEQYF. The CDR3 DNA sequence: TGCAGCGTTGGACTGGGGAACGAGCAGTACTTC.

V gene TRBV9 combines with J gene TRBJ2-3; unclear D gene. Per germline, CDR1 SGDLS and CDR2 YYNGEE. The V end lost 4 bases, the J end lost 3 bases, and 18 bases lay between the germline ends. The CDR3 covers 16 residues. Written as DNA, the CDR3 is TGTGCCAGCAGCAGGATGCGCTTCCAGCTTACAGATACGCAGTATTTT. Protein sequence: CASSRMRFQLTDTQYF.

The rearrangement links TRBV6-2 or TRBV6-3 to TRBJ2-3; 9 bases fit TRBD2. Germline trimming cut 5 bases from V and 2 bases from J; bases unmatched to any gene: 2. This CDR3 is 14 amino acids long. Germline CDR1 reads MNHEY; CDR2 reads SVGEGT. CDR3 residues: CASSGGGATDTQYF. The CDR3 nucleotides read TGTGCCAGCAGTGGCGGGGGGGCCACAGATACGCAGTATTTT.